The 8 T cell receptor beta chains below were found in one sample sequenced in a study of blood T cell repertoires in COVID-19 (dated by TCRdb to the early 2020s). Library generation was performed with the immunoSEQ multiplex PCR assay. This immuneACCESS table, as held by TCRdb, lists in-frame sequences with V and J called but not all clones. Of the missing ones, under half trace to an unresolved V gene in checked studies; the others have no known cause. Across this sample there are approximately 310,000 clones, with roughly 89% seen only once. Of the sample, 5.2% is held by the ten largest clones. Sequenced input: PBMCs or T cells enriched from blood (not recorded which). These receptors originate from a man in his sixties who had recovered from COVID-19.

The chain recombines TRBV27 with TRBJ2-7; 8 nucleotides align to TRBD2. The germline V gene encodes CDR1 MNHEY and CDR2 SMNVEV (reference sequence). This CDR3 has 16 amino acids. V was pared by 5 bases and J by 3 bases, with 12 bases of the junction left unmatched. CDR3 in DNA: TGTGCCAGCAGTCCCCTTGGGACTAGACGTTTCTACGAGCAGTACTTC. Its protein product is CASSPLGTRRFYEQYF.

With respect to this clone: Other nucleotide sequences in the sample specify the same CDR3. V usage is TRBV28 and J usage is TRBJ1-2, with D perhaps matching TRBD1 (6 bases). The CDR3 covers 13 residues. CDR1 MDHEN and CDR2 SYDVKM come from the germline V gene. Deletions cut 4 bases from V and 5 bases from J, with 11 bases between. This CDR3 reads CASSSGTPYGYTF. The CDR3 nucleotides are TGTGCCAGCAGTTCCGGGACACCGTATGGCTACACCTTC.

The table lists this clone with a count of one. The rearrangement joins TRBV6-5 to TRBJ1-2; 8 bases are a match to TRBD1. Per germline, CDR1 MNHEY and CDR2 SVGAGI. The CDR3 spans 15 residues. With 8 bases clipped from V and 1 base from J, the junction kept 9 bases outside the gene matches. The CDR3 DNA reads as TGTGCCAGCGAGACAGGGGCACTAAGTAACTATGGCTACACCTTC. Protein sequence: CASETGALSNYGYTF.

V usage is TRBV28 and J usage is TRBJ1-6; 7 bases are a match to TRBD1. V lost 6 bases and J lost 7; bases outside the gene matches: 6. The CDR3 covers 14 residues. Germline V lookup: CDR1 MDHEN, CDR2 SYDVKM. The CDR3 DNA follows: TGTGCCAGCAGACCGGACAGGCCCAATTCACCCCTCCACTTT. Residues: CASRPDRPNSPLHF.

The rearrangement joins TRBV5-8 to TRBJ2-2, with D possibly matching TRBD2 (7 bases). The CDR3 contains 16 residues. Germline values: CDR1 SGHTS, CDR2 YDEGEE. The germline V and J ends were trimmed by 4 bases and 5 bases, with 18 bases remaining between them. Here the CDR3 DNA reads TGTGCCAGCAGCCCCCCCGCGGGGGCGCGGACCGGGGAGCTGTTTTTT. Amino acids: CASSPPAGARTGELFF.

This chain uses TRBV18 with TRBJ2-2; the match to TRBD2 covers 11 bases. V was pared by 3 bases and J by 5 bases, with 11 bases of the junction left unmatched. The length of the CDR3 is 18 residues. CDR1 KGHSH and CDR2 LQKENI come from the germline V gene. CDR3 coding DNA: TGTGCCAGCTCACCGGTACTAGCGGGAGTCACGGAAACCGGGGAGCTGTTTTTT. This sequence encodes CASSPVLAGVTETGELFF.

This chain links TRBV5-1 with TRBJ1-5; D is possibly TRBD1 (5 bases). Germline V CDR1 and CDR2: SGHRS, YFSETQ. Trimming removed 3 bases at V and 2 bases at J, with 15 bases between. CDR3 length: 16 amino acids. CDR3 residues: CASSWGFGEGNQPQHF. The DNA for the CDR3 is TGCGCCAGCAGCTGGGGCTTCGGGGAGGGCAATCAGCCCCAGCATTTT.

This chain joins TRBV7-2 and TRBJ2-5, with 11 bases matching TRBD2. The junction had 14 bases not matched to a gene; V was cut back by 1 base and J by 7 bases. The CDR3 consists of 18 residues. Germline CDR1 reads SGHTA; CDR2 reads FQGNSA. The CDR3 is CASSLVGARLAGQGTQYF. In nucleotides, the CDR3 is TGTGCCAGCAGCTTAGTGGGGGCGAGACTAGCGGGACAGGGGACCCAGTACTTC.